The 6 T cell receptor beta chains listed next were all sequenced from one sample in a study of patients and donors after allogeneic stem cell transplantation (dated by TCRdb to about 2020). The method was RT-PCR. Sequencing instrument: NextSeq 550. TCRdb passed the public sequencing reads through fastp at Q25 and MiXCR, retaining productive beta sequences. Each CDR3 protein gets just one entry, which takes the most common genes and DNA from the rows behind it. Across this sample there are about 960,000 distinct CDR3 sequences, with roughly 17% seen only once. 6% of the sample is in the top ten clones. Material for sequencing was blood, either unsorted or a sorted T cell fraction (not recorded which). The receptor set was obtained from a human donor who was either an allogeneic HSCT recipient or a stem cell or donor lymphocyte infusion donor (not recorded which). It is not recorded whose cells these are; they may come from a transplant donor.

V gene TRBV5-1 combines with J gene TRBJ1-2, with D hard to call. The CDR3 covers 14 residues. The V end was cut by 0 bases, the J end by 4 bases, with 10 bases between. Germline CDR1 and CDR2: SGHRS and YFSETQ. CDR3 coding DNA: TGCGCCAGCAGCTTGGACTCGCCGTCCTATGGCTACACCTTC. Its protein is CASSLDSPSYGYTF.

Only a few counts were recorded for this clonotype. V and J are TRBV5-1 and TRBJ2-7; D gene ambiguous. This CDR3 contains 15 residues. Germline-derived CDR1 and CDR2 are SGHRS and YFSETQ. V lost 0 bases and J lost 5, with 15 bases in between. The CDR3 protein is CASSLAELVTDEQYF. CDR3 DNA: TGCGCCAGCAGCTTGGCCGAGTTGGTGACGGACGAGCAGTACTTC.

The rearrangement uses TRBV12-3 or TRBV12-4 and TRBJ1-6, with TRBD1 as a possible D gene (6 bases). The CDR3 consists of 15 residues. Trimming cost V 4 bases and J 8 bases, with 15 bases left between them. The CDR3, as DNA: TGTGCCAGCAGTTCCGGGGGGACAAAAGATTCACCCCTCCACTTT. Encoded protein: CASSSGGTKDSPLHF.

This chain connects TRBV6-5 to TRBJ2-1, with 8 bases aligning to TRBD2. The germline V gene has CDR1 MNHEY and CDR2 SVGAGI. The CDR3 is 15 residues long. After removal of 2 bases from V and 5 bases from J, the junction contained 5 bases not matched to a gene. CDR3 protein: CASSYRAGANNEQFF. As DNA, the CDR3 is TGTGCCAGCAGTTACCGAGCGGGAGCCAACAATGAGCAGTTCTTC.

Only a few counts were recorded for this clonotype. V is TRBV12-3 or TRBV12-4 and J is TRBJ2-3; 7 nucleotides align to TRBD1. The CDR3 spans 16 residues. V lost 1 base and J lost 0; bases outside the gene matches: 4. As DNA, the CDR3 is TGTGCCAGCAGTTTAGTGGGGACAGTGAGCACAGATACGCAGTATTTT. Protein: CASSLVGTVSTDTQYF.

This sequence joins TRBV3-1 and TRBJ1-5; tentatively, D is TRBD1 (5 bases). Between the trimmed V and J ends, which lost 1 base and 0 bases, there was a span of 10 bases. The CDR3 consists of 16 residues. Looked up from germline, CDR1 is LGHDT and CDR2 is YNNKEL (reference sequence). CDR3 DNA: TGTGCCAGCAGCCAAGGGTCCGGGGCTAGCAATCAGCCCCAGCATTTT. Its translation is CASSQGSGASNQPQHF.